The clone carrying this T cell receptor beta chain has a handful of counts. The antigen is unknown. This sample was taken from a study of T cell responses to AZD1222 COVID-19 vaccine. Broader study findings: Among the donors, most were white British and more were female, and clonal diversity was possibly underestimated.

The trim removed 4 bases at V and 2 bases at J, leaving 6 bases unmatched. The CDR3 runs to 14 residues. Germline CDR1 is SGHRS and CDR2 is YFSETQ. Generated by immunoSEQ multiplex PCR, the TCRdb table keeps only in-frame clones and is missing some. Seen here are around 200,000 clones, around 89% observed once, and the top ten hold roughly a quarter. The source was peripheral blood, collected 28 days after the second AZD1222 dose. V and J are TRBV5-1 and TRBJ2-7; 7 positions agree with TRBD1. The clonotype comes from an adult who received the AZD1222 COVID-19 vaccine. CDR3 sequence: CASSNRGAPYEQYF. CDR3 bases: TGCGCCAGCAGCAACAGGGGAGCCCCCTACGAGCAGTACTTC.